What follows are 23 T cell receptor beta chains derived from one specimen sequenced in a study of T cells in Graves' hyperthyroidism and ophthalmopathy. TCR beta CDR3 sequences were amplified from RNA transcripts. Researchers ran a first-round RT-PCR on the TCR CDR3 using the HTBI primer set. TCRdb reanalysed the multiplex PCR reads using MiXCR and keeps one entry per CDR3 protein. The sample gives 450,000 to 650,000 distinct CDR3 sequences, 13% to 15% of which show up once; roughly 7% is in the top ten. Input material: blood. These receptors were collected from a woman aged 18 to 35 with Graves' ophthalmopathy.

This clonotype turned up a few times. CDR3 in amino acids: CSALELAGGSRSYEQYF. The CDR3 DNA sequence: TGCAGTGCCCTGGAGCTAGCGGGAGGTTCCCGCTCCTACGAGCAGTACTTC. The chain is built from TRBV20-1 and TRBJ2-7, with 11 positions matching TRBD2. Germline CDR1 and CDR2: DFQATT and SNEGSKA (reference sequence). After removal of 6 bases from V and 0 bases from J, the junction contained 13 bases not matched to a gene. This CDR3 has 17 residues.

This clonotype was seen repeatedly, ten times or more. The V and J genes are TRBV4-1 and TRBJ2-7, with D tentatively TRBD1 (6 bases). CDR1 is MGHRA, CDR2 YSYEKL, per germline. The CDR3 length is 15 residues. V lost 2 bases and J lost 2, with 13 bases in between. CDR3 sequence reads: CASSQSGQKAYEQYF. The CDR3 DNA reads TGCGCCAGCAGCCAATCCGGACAGAAAGCCTACGAGCAGTACTTC.

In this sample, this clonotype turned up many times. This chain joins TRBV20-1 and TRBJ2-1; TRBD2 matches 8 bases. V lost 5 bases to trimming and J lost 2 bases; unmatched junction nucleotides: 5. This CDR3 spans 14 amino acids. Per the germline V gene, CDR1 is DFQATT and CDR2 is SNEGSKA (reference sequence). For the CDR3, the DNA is TGCAGTGCTGGAGCGGGAGCCCCCTACAATGAGCAGTTCTTC. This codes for CSAGAGAPYNEQFF.

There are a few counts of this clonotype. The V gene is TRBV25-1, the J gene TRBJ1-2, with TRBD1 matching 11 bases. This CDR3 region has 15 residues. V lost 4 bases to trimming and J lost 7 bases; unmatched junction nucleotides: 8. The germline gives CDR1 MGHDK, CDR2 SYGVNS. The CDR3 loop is CASSGLGQGAFGYTF. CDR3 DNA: TGTGCCAGCAGTGGGTTAGGACAGGGGGCTTTTGGCTACACCTTC.

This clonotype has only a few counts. CDR3 nucleotides: TGTGCCAGCAGAACGGGAGGGATCAATGAGCAGTTCTTC. It yields the protein CASRTGGINEQFF. This chain joins TRBV6-1 and TRBJ2-1, with 8 bases fitting TRBD2. The CDR3 has 13 residues. Germline CDR1 is MNHNS and CDR2 is SASEGT. The trim removed 6 bases at V and 6 bases at J, leaving 4 bases unmatched.

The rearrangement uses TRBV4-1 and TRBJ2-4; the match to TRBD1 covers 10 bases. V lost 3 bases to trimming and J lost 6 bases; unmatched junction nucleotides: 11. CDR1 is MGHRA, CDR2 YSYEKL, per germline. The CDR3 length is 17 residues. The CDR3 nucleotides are TGCGCCAGCAGCCATCCCGCGGGACAGGGGATACGAAACATTCAGTACTTC. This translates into CASSHPAGQGIRNIQYF.

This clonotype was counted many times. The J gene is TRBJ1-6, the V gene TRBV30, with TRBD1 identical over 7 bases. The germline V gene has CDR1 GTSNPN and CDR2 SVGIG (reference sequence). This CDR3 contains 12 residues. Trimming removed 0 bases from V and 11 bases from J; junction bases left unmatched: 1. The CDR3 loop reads CAWSVGGAPLHF. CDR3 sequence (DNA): TGTGCCTGGAGTGTAGGGGGCGCACCCCTCCACTTT.

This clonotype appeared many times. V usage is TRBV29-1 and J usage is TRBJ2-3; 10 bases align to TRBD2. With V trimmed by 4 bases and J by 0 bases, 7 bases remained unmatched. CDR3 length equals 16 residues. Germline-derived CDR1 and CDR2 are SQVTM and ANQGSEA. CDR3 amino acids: CSVAGLAAASTDTQYF. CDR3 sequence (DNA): TGCAGCGTTGCCGGACTAGCGGCAGCTAGCACAGATACGCAGTATTTT.

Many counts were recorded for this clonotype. CDR3 loop: CASLRGYSNQPQHF. The CDR3, as DNA: TGTGCCAGCCTCAGAGGTTATAGCAATCAGCCCCAGCATTTT. This chain uses TRBV28 with TRBJ1-5; D unresolved. Trimming left V 8 bases short and J 0 bases short, with 11 bases between. The CDR3 length is 14 residues. The germline V gene has CDR1 MDHEN and CDR2 SYDVKM.

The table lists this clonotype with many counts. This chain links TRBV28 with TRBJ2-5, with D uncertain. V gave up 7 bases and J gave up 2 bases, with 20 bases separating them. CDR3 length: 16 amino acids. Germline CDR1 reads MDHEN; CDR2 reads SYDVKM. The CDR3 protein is CASTKGADVFQETQYF. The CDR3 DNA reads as TGTGCCAGCACCAAAGGCGCCGACGTCTTTCAAGAGACCCAGTACTTC. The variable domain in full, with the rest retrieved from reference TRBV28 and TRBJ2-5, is DVKVTQSSRYLVKRTGEKVFLECVQDMDHENMFWYRQDPGLGLRLIYFSYDVKMKEKGDIPEGYSVSREKKERFSLILESASTNQTSMYLCASTKGADVFQETQYFGPGTRLLVL.

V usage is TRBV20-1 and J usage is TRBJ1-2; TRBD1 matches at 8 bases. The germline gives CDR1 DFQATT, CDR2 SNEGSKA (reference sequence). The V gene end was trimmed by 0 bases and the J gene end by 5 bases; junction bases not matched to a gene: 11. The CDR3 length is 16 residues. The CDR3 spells CSARDPRTGWGYGYTF. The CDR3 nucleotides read TGCAGTGCTAGAGACCCCAGGACAGGGTGGGGGTATGGCTACACCTTC.

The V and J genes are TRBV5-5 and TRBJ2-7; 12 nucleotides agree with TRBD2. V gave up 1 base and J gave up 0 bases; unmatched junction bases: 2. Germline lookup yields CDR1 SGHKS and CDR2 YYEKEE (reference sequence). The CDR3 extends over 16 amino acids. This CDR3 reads CASSLPSGRASYEQYF. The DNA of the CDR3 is TGTGCCAGCAGCTTGCCTAGCGGGAGGGCCTCCTACGAGCAGTACTTC. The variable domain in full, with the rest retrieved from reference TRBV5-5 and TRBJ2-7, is DAGVTQSPTHLIKTRGQQVTLRCSPISGHKSVSWYQQVLGQGPQFIFQYYEKEERGRGNFPDRFSARQFPNYSSELNVNALLLGDSALYLCASSLPSGRASYEQYFGPGTRLTVT.

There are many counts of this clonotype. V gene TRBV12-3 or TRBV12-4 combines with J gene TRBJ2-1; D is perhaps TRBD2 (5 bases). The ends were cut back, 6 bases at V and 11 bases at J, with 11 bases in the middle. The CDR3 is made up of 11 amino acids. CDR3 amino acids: CASSQGRQQFF. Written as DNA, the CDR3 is TGTGCCAGCAGCCAAGGGAGACAGCAGTTCTTC.

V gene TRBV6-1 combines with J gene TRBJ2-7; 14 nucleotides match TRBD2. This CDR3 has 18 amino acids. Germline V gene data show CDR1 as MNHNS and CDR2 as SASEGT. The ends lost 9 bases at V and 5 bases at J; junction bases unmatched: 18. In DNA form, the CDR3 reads TGTGCCAGGGGGGATGGGACTAGCGGGAGTTTATTACTGGACGAGCAGTACTTC. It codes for CARGDGTSGSLLLDEQYF.

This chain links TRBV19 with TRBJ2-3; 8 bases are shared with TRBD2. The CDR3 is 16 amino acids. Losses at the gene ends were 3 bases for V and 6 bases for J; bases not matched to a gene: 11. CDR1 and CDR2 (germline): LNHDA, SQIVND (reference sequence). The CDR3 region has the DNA TGTGCCAGTAGTATCGGCTCAGGCGGGGGGAGCGATACGCAGTATTTT. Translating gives CASSIGSGGGSDTQYF.

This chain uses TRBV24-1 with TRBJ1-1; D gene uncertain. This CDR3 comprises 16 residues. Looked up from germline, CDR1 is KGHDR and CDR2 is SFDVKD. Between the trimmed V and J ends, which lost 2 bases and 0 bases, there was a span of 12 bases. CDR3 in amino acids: CATSDSGAGVNTEAFF. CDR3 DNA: TGTGCCACCAGTGATTCGGGCGCGGGAGTGAACACTGAAGCTTTCTTT.

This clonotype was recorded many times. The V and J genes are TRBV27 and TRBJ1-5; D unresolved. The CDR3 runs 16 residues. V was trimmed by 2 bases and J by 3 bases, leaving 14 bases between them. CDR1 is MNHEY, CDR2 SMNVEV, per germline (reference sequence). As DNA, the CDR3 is TGTGCCAGCAGTTTACGGGGATTAGGCCCCAATCAGCCCCAGCATTTT. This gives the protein CASSLRGLGPNQPQHF.

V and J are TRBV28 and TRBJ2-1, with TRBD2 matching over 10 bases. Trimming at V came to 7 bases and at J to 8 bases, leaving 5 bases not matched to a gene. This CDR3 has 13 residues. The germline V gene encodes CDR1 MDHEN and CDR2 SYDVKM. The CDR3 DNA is TGTGCCAGCACGTTTAGCGGGAGGTATGAGCAGTTCTTC. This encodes CASTFSGRYEQFF.

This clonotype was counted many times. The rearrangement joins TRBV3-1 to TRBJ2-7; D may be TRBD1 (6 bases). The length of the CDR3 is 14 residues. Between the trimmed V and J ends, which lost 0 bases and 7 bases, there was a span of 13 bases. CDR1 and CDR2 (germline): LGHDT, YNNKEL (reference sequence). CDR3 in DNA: TGTGCCAGCAGCCAAGAGTTACAGGGTGGAGAGCAGTACTTC. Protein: CASSQELQGGEQYF.

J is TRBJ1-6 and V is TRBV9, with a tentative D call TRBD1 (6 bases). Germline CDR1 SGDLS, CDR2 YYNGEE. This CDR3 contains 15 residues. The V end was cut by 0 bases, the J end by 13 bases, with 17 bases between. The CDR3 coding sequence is TGTGCCAGCAGCGTAGCGTCCGGGGGGCCTGAGCCCCTCCACTTT. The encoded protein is CASSVASGGPEPLHF.

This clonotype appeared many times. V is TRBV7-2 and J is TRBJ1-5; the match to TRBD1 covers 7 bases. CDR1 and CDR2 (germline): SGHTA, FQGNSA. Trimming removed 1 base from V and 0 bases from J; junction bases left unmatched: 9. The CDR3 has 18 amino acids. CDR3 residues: CASSLERGTDYSNQPQHF. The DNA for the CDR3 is TGTGCCAGCAGCTTAGAGCGCGGGACAGATTATAGCAATCAGCCCCAGCATTTT.

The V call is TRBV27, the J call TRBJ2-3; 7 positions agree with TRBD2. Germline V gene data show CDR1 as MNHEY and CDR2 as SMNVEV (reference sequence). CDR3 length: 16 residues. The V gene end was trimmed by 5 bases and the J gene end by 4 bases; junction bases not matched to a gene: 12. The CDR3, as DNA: TGTGCCAGCAGTCCGAACCCTCTAGCGGCCGCAGATACGCAGTATTTT. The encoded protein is CASSPNPLAAADTQYF.

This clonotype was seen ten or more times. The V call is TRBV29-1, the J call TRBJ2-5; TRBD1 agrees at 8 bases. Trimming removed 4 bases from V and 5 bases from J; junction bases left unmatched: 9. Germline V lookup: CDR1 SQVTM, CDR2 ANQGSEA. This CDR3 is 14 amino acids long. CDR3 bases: TGCAGCGTTGTCCCGACAGGGGATCAGGAGACCCAGTACTTC. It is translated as CSVVPTGDQETQYF.